One sample yielded the 12 T cell receptor beta chains listed below, sequenced in a study of human T cells and chemical hapten exposure. In TCRdb, the RACE reads were re-called with MiXCR into one record per CDR3 protein. This table has just over 40,000 distinct CDR3 sequences, over 3% appearing once. Noted time point: patch test 2, 6 weeks after DPC sensitization. Treatment in this sample: therapeutic diphenylcyclopropenone sensitization with weekly scalp DPC. The sample consisted of whole blood, taken in connection with sensitization to the hapten diphenylcyclopropenone (DPC). All receptors derive from a man aged 40-49 years with alopecia areata. Some clones in this sample may be carry-over from other donors' samples.

This clonotype came up many times. J is TRBJ2-5 and V is TRBV5-4; 7 nucleotides align to TRBD2. Germline CDR1 is SGHNT and CDR2 is YYREEE (reference sequence). V lost 3 bases to trimming and J lost 2 bases; unmatched junction nucleotides: 4. CDR3 length equals 14 residues. The CDR3 is CASSWGGSQETQYF. The CDR3 nucleotides read TGTGCCAGCAGCTGGGGGGGGTCTCAAGAGACCCAGTACTTC.

V is TRBV5-6 and J is TRBJ1-1; TRBD1 matches 7 bases. Germline values: CDR1 SGHDT, CDR2 YYEEEE. The trim removed 5 bases at V and 4 bases at J, leaving 8 bases unmatched. This CDR3 is built from 14 residues. CDR3 DNA sequence: TGTGCCAGCAGGACGCCAGGGGGGGCCACTGAAGCTTTCTTT. It translates to CASRTPGGATEAFF.

This clonotype was recorded many times. The rearrangement uses TRBV28 and TRBJ1-1, with D possibly matching TRBD1 (5 bases). The CDR3 runs 12 residues. V lost 5 bases and J lost 4, with 8 bases in between. Germline V CDR1 and CDR2: MDHEN, SYDVKM. In nucleotides, the CDR3 is TGTGCCAGCAGTCAGGACATCACTGAAGCTTTCTTT. This gives the protein CASSQDITEAFF.

This chain uses TRBV30 with TRBJ1-1; no definite D call. V was pared by 0 bases and J by 5 bases, with 13 bases between. The CDR3 sequence is 14 residues long. In germline, CDR1 is GTSNPN, CDR2 SVGIG (reference sequence). The CDR3 region has the DNA TGTGCCTGGAGTGTTTTGGTTCTGGATACTGAAGCTTTCTTT. Translating gives CAWSVLVLDTEAFF.

This clonotype showed up many times. The chain couples TRBV5-1 to TRBJ2-7; 7 positions agree with TRBD2. The germline gives CDR1 SGHRS, CDR2 YFSETQ. V was pared by 0 bases and J by 2 bases, with 5 bases of the junction left unmatched. This CDR3 contains 15 residues. This chain's CDR3 is CASSLGASGPYEQYF. CDR3 sequence (DNA): TGCGCCAGCAGCTTGGGGGCTAGCGGACCCTACGAGCAGTACTTC.

This clonotype was detected ten times or more. The chain links TRBV27 to TRBJ2-7; D might be TRBD2 (5 bases). Per germline, CDR1 MNHEY and CDR2 SMNVEV (reference sequence). Trimming removed 4 bases at V and 7 bases at J, with 17 bases between. The CDR3 runs 14 residues. CDR3 bases: TGTGCCAGCAGTTCCCAAGAACTAGTGCGGGAGCAGTACTTC. It encodes CASSSQELVREQYF.

This chain's CDR3 is CASSLTRGDTQYF. CDR3 nucleotides: TGTGCCAGCAGTCTTACAAGGGGAGATACGCAGTATTTT. The rearrangement links TRBV12-3 or TRBV12-4 to TRBJ2-3, with D perhaps TRBD1 (5 bases). This CDR3 is 13 amino acids long. Trimming left V 5 bases short and J 5 bases short, with 11 bases between.

As for this clonotype: A much larger clone lies a single base off, so this may be a read error. The V call is TRBV7-2, the J call TRBJ2-3; no clear D gene. The CDR3 has 13 residues. V lost 3 bases, J lost 2 bases, and 6 bases lay in between. CDR1 and CDR2 (germline): SGHTA, FQGNSA. DNA for the CDR3: TGTGCCAGCAGCTTGGGGTTCACAGATACGCAGTATTTT. Protein: CASSLGFTDTQYF.

The sample holds many counts of this clonotype. The J gene is TRBJ2-5, the V gene TRBV29-1; 9 nucleotides line up with TRBD1. The CDR3 loop spans 13 amino acids. Looked up from germline, CDR1 is SQVTM and CDR2 is ANQGSEA. With 1 base clipped from V and 5 bases from J, the junction kept 2 bases outside the gene matches. The CDR3 loop is CSVEGDRGETQYF. The CDR3 DNA sequence: TGCAGCGTTGAAGGCGACAGGGGGGAGACCCAGTACTTC.

This clonotype was counted at least ten times. This chain uses TRBV20-1 with TRBJ2-1, with a tentative D call TRBD1 (6 bases). V lost 5 bases and J lost 7, with 18 bases in between. Germline V gene sequence: CDR1 DFQATT, CDR2 SNEGSKA (reference sequence). The CDR3 is made up of 14 amino acids. The DNA of the CDR3 is TGCAGTGCTCCCGGGACAAACTCGTTGAATGAGCAGTTCTTC. Translating it yields CSAPGTNSLNEQFF.

This clonotype was observed at least ten times. The rearrangement joins TRBV12-3 or TRBV12-4 to TRBJ2-5; 9 nucleotides align to TRBD2. After removal of 2 bases from V and 5 bases from J, the junction contained 6 bases not matched to a gene. The CDR3 contains 15 residues. The CDR3 is CASSLTAGGPETQYF. In DNA, the CDR3 is TGTGCCAGCAGTTTAACAGCGGGAGGTCCCGAGACCCAGTACTTC.

This clonotype was detected many times. DNA for the CDR3: TGTGCCTGGAGTTTCACCTATGGCTACACCTTC. Its protein product is CAWSFTYGYTF. The chain carries TRBV30 and TRBJ1-2, with D uncertain. This CDR3 has 11 residues. Germline CDR1 is GTSNPN and CDR2 is SVGIG (reference sequence). Between the trimmed V and J ends, which lost 2 bases and 4 bases, there was a span of 5 bases.